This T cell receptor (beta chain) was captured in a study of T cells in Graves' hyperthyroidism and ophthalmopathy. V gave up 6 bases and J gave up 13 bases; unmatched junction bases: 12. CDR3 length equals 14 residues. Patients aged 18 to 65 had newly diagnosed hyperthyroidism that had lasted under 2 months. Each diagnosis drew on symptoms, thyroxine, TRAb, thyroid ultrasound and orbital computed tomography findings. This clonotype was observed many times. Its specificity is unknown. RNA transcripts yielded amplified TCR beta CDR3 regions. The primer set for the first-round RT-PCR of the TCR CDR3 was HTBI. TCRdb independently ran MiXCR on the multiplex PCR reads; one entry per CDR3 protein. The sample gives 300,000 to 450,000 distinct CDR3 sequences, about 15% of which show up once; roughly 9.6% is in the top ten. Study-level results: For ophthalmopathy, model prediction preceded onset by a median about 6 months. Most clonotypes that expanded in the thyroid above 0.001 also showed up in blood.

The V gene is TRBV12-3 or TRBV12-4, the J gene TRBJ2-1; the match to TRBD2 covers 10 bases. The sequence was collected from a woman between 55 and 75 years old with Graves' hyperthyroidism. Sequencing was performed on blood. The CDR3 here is CASSVSPLAGGQFF. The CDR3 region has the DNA TGTGCCAGCAGCGTCTCACCCTTAGCGGGAGGACAGTTCTTC.